This is a list of T cell receptor beta chains from one sample in a study of graft-versus-host responses after intestinal transplantation. Only in-frame clones appear in the TCRdb table, and some are missing; sequencing was by immunoSEQ multiplex PCR. The profile shows roughly 23,000 clones, around 47% of them singletons. This specimen consisted of alloreactive CD8+ T cells from a mixed lymphocyte reaction culture, obtained before transplantation. The source is a human patient who was an organ donor for intestinal transplantation. CDR3s include the opening cysteine and the closing phenylalanine or tryptophan. D genes are given only for firm matches. Clone sizes are given selectively: once, few, many, or a class where the clone is expanded.

. . TRBJ1-5 11 TRBV6-5 TGTGCCAGCAGTTTCAATCAGCCCCAGCATTTT CASSFNQPQHF
. . TRBJ1-1 14 TRBV4-3 TGCGCCAGCAGCCAAAGGACGGTGAACACTGAAGCTTTCTTT CASSQRTVNTEAFF
. TRBD2 TRBJ2-3 15 TRBV13 TGTGCCAGCAGTCTAGCGGGAGACTACACAGATACGCAGTATTTT CASSLAGDYTDTQYF
few . TRBJ2-6 19 TRBV4-1 TGCGCCAGCAGCCATGAAGGGGGTGAGGGGACCTCTGGGGCCAACGTCCTGACTTTC CASSHEGGEGTSGANVLTF
. TRBD2 TRBJ2-7 15 TRBV6-6 TGTGCCAGCAGTTCCCTAGCGGGAGACATTTACGAGCAGTACTTC CASSSLAGDIYEQYF
. TRBD2 TRBJ2-1 12 TRBV30 TGTGCCTGGGCGGGAGGGATCAATGAGCAGTTCTTC CAWAGGINEQFF
once . TRBJ1-3 15 TRBV18 TGTGCCAGCTCACCACGATCGGGACGCCTAAACACCATATATTTT CASSPRSGRLNTIYF
few . TRBJ2-1 15 TRBV11-2 TGTGCCAGCAGCTTAGGGTGGATCTCCTACAATGAGCAGTTCTTC CASSLGWISYNEQFF
. . TRBJ2-1 13 TRBV7-2 TGTGCCAGCAGCTTATGGTCCTACAATGAGCAGTTCTTC CASSLWSYNEQFF
. . TRBJ1-3 15 TRBV29-1 TGCAGCGTTAAGCGCAGGGCGAACTCTGGAAACACCATATATTTT CSVKRRANSGNTIYF
. . TRBJ1-1 16 TRBV4-3 TGCGCCAGCAGCCAATCGGCAGGGTGGGCGAACACTGAAGCTTTCTTT CASSQSAGWANTEAFF
. . TRBJ2-7 14 TRBV7-6 TGTGCCAGCAGCTTAAGGAGCTTCGACTACGAGCAGTACTTC CASSLRSFDYEQYF